Sequencing of this T cell receptor (beta chain) was carried out in a study of CXCR3-negative and CXCR3-positive naive CD8 T cells. Researchers prepared the TRB cDNA libraries using 5' RACE with UMI labels. Following a re-call of the 5' RACE reads, TCRdb has one entry per CDR3 protein and lacks DNA. The sample includes over 40,000 distinct CDR3 sequences. CDR1 and CDR2 (germline): SGHRS, YFSETQ. The CDR3 loop spans 19 amino acids. The sample comprised naive CXCR3- CD8+ T cells from blood. The sample's subset: CD45RO-CCR7+CD27+CD95- naive CD8+ T cells lacking CXCR3 (TNR3-). The TCR originated in a human donor in good health. Some clones in this sample may be carry-over from other donors' samples. The genes are TRBV5-1 and TRBJ2-2. This CDR3 reads CASSPDGIRNGRFAGELFF.